This TCR beta chain emerged from a study of T cells in Graves' hyperthyroidism and ophthalmopathy (dated by TCRdb to about 2019). Background on the whole study: Peripheral blood samples were taken at the time of initial diagnosis, prior to any treatment. To identify TCR V-J signatures that set the groups apart, the researchers used a discovery cohort of 100 patients, made up of approximately 43 with Graves' ophthalmopathy and about 59 with stable Graves' hyperthyroidism. Prospective prediction of ophthalmopathy was tested in an independent validation cohort consisting of roughly 20 hyperthyroidism patients and some 15 patients who later progressed to ophthalmopathy. The approximately 100 discovery patients were divided at random into training and test sets in a 7:3 ratio. Thyroid tissue and blood T-cell repertoires from about six Graves' hyperthyroidism patients were also compared in the study. Following sampling, methimazole starting at 30 mg daily was given to hyperthyroidism patients, and high-dose intravenous methylprednisolone was given to ophthalmopathy patients. TCR Vbeta CDR3 sequencing of 120 to 150 peripheral blood samples (43 ophthalmopathy, around 80 hyperthyroidism and approximately 17 progressor patients) is reported in the paper.

This clonotype was detected ten times or more. Its antigen has not been determined. Base qualities are not at hand, and no much larger clone is one base apart. The investigation overall reported the following: Most expanded thyroid clonotypes (frequency above 0.001) were also detected in blood, a finding suggesting that blood repertoires may reflect thyroid immune responses. A model built on a 13 V-J signature distinguished ophthalmopathy from stable hyperthyroidism, reaching around 90% sensitivity and 81% to 83% specificity in cross-validation and 80%/75% in testing. No statistical method was used to set the sample size in advance, and investigators knew the group allocation. In validation, progression to ophthalmopathy was predicted by the model with roughly 69% sensitivity and around 75% specificity, a median of about 6.4 months before onset.

Hyperthyroidism patients were newly diagnosed, had a disease duration of under 2 months, and were aged 18 to 65 years. Any patient with an uncontrolled infection, another autoimmune disease, pregnancy or lactation was excluded. Diagnoses relied on clinical symptoms, serum thyroxine and TRAb, thyroid ultrasound and orbital computed tomography. For progressor patients, blood was drawn at the first diagnosis of hyperthyroidism, before any ophthalmopathy symptoms had appeared. PBMCs were separated from roughly 10 ml of fresh peripheral blood using Ficoll-Paque density gradient centrifugation. Progressor patients were defined as those initially diagnosed with Graves' hyperthyroidism in whom ophthalmopathy developed during follow-up. Total RNA was extracted with Trizol reagent, and quality was checked on an Agilent 2100 Bioanalyzer. The TCR beta CDR3 regions were amplified from the RNA transcripts. The TCR CDR3 was subjected to a first round of RT-PCR using the HTBI primer set and the Qiagen OneStep RT-PCR kit. Libraries were constructed in a second round of multiplex PCR, after which size selection and purification were carried out. The libraries were sequenced on an Illumina HiSeq2000 using paired-end 100 bp reads. The paper's processing steps were these. SOAPnuke was used to process the raw data, throwing out any read that contained adapters or uncalled bases, had a mean Phred below 15, or lacked an exact constant-primer or identifier match. High-quality paired reads were merged with COPE v1.2.5, and unique nucleotide sequences were defined as clonotypes. MiTCR v1.1 was used to align the clonotypes against IMGT TRBV, TRBD and TRBJ reference segments. Analysis was restricted to V-J combinations with a frequency above 0.0001, which covered approximately 99% of repertoires. The TCS score was defined as F50 (clonal expansion) divided by E x V (chaos), with BLOSUM62-based TCRdist calculated between CDR3 peptides within each V-J. Welch's t-statistics and random forest reduced 500 to 650 V-J features to 13, which were used in a naive Bayes classifier (R e1071). TCRdb passed the public sequencing reads through fastp at Q25 and MiXCR, retaining productive beta sequences. A single entry per CDR3 protein holds the most common genes and DNA from its merged rows. In this record, the V and J calls reflect TCRdb's handling and not the investigators' own analysis. The sample includes about 290,000 distinct CDR3 sequences, with roughly 15% observed a single time. The ten top clones hold 30% of the sample.

From V the trimming removes 2 bases and from J it removes 4 bases, while the gene matches leave 8 bases of the junction unaccounted for. The CDR3, cysteine through phenylalanine, is 17 amino acids long. The kept DNA is CDR3 alone, 51 bases in frame from the first base. CDR1 and CDR2, looked up from the germline V gene, are SGHTA and FQGTGA. The TCR was taken from a woman in her forties or fifties with Graves' hyperthyroidism that later progressed to Graves' ophthalmopathy. Sequencing was carried out using blood. The rearranged chain carries TRBV7-3 and TRBJ2-1, and 10 junctional nucleotides match TRBD2. The CDR3 is CASSLYRGLAEYNEQFF. In nucleotide form, the sequence is TGTGCCAGCAGCTTATACAGAGGACTAGCGGAGTACAATGAGCAGTTCTTC.